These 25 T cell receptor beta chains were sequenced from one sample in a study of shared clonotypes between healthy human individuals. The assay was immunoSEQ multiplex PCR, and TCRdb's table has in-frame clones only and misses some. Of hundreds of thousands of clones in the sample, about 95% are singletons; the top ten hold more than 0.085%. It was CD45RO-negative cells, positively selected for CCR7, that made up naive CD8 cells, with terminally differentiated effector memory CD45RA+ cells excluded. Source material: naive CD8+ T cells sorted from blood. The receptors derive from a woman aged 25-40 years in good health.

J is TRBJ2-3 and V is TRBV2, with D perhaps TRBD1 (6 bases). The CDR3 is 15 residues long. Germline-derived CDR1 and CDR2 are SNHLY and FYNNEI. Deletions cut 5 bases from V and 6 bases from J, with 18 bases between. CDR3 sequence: CASSPPDRTLDTQYF. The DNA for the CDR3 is TGTGCCAGCAGTCCACCAGACAGGACCCTCGATACGCAGTATTTT.

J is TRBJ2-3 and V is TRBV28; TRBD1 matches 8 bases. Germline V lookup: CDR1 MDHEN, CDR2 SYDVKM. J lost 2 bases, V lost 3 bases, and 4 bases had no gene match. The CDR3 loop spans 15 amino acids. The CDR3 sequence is CASSLTGENTDTQYF. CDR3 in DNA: TGTGCCAGCAGTTTGACAGGGGAGAACACAGATACGCAGTATTTT.

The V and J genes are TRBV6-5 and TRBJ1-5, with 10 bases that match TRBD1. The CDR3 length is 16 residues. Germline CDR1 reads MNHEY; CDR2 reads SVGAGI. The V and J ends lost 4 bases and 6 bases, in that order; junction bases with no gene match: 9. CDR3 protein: CASSLWTGGSGQPQHF. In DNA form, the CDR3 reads TGTGCCAGCAGTTTATGGACAGGGGGATCAGGTCAGCCCCAGCATTTT.

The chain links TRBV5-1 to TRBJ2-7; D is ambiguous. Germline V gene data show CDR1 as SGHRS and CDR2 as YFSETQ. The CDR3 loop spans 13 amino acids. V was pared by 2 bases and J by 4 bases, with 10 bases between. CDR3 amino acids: CASSFGLRYEQYF. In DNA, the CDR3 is TGCGCCAGCAGCTTTGGCCTACGTTACGAGCAGTACTTC.

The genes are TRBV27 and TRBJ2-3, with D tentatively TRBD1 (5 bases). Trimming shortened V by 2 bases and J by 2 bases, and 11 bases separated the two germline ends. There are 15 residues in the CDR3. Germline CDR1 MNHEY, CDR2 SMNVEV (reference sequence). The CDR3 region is CASSLQGYSTDTQYF. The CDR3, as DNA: TGTGCCAGCAGTTTACAGGGTTACTCCACAGATACGCAGTATTTT.

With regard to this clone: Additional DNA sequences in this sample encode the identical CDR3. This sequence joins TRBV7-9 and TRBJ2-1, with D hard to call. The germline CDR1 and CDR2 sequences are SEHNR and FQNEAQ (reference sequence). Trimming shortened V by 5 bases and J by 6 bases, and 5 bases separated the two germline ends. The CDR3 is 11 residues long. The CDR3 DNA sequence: TGTGCCAGCAGCCGGAGCAATGAGCAGTTCTTC. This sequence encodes CASSRSNEQFF.

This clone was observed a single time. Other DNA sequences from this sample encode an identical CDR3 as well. In DNA, the CDR3 is TGTGCCAGCAGCTTGACTAGCGGGTCCTACAATGAGCAGTTCTTC. Residues: CASSLTSGSYNEQFF. The chain uses TRBV27 and TRBJ2-1; 10 nucleotides line up with TRBD2. CDR3 length: 15 residues. The germline CDR1 and CDR2 sequences are MNHEY and SMNVEV (reference sequence). Trimming removed 6 bases from V and 1 base from J; junction bases left unmatched: 3.

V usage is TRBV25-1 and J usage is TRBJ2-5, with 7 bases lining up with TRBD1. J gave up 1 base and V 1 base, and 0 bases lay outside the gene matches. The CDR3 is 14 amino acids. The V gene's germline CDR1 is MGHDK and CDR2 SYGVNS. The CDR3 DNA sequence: TGTGCCAGCAGTGAATCAGGGGGCCAAGAGACCCAGTACTTC. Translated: CASSESGGQETQYF.

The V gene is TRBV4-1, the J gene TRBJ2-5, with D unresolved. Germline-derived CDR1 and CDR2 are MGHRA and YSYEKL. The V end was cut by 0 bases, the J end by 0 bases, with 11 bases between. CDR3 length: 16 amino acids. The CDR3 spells CASSQDCPADQETQYF. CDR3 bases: TGCGCCAGCAGCCAAGATTGTCCGGCGGACCAAGAGACCCAGTACTTC.

The chain's CDR3 is CAWSKSRDRVLNEQFF. The CDR3 DNA follows: TGTGCCTGGAGTAAATCCCGGGACAGGGTTCTAAATGAGCAGTTCTTC. This chain uses TRBV30 with TRBJ2-1; 9 bases align to TRBD1. J was trimmed by 7 bases and V by 2 bases; bases with no gene match: 12. The germline CDR1 and CDR2 sequences are GTSNPN and SVGIG (reference sequence). The CDR3 has 16 residues.

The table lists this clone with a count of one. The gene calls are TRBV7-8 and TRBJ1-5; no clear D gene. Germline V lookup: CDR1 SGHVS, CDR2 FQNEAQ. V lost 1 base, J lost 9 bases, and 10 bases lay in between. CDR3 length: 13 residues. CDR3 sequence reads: CASSLGSFSPQHF. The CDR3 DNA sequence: TGTGCCAGCAGCTTAGGTAGTTTCTCGCCCCAGCATTTT.

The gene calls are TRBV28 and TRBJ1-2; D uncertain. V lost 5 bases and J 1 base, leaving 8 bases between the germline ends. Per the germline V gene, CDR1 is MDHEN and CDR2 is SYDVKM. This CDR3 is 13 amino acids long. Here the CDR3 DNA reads TGTGCCAGCAGTGTAACAAATAACTATGGCTACACCTTC. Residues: CASSVTNNYGYTF.

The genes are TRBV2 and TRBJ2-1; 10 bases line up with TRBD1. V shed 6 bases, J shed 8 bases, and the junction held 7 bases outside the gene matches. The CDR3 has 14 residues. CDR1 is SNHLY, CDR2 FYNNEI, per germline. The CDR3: CASRAGQGVDEQFF. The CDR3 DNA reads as TGTGCCAGCAGGGCCGGACAGGGGGTCGATGAGCAGTTCTTC.

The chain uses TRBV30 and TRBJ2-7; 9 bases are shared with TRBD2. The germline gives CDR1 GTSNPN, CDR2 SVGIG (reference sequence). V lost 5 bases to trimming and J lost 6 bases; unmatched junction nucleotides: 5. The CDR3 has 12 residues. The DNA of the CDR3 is TGTGCCTGGGGGCTAGCGGGAATCGAGCAGTACTTC. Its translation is CAWGLAGIEQYF.

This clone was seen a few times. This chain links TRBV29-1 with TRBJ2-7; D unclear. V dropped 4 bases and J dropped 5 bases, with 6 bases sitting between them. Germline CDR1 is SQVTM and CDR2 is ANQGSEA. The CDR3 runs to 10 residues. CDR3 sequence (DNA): TGCAGCGTTGTTTCCCACGAGCAGTACTTC. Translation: CSVVSHEQYF.

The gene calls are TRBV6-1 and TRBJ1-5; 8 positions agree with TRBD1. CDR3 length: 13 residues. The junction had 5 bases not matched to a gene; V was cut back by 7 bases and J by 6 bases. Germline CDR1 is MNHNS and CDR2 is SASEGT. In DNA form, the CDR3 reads TGTGCCAGCACTTACCAGGGGGCTCAGCCCCAGCATTTT. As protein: CASTYQGAQPQHF.

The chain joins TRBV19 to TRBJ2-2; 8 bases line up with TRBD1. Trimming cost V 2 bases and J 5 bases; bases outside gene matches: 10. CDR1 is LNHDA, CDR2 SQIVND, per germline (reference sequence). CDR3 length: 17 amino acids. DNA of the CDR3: TGTGCCAGTAGTATACGGCGGGCAGGGGGCTCAACCGGGGAGCTGTTTTTT. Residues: CASSIRRAGGSTGELFF.

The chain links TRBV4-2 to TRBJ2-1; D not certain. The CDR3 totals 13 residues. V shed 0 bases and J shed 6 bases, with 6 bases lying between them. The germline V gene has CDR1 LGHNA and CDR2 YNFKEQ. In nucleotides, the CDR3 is TGTGCCAGCAGCCAAGACGTGAGCAATGAGCAGTTCTTC. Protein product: CASSQDVSNEQFF.

Here the CDR3 reads CASSGRDPINEQFF. Written as DNA, the CDR3 is TGTGCCAGCAGTGGTCGGGACCCAATCAATGAGCAGTTCTTC. The chain carries TRBV7-9 and TRBJ2-1, with D possibly being TRBD1 or TRBD2 (5 bases each). V dropped 6 bases and J dropped 6 bases, with 15 bases sitting between them. Germline V gene lookup returns CDR1 SEHNR and CDR2 FQNEAQ (reference sequence). The CDR3 runs 14 residues.

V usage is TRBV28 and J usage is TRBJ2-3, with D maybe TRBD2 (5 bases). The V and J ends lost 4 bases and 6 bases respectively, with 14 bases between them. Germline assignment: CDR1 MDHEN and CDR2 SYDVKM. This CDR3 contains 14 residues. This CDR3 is CASSSRNRRDTQYF. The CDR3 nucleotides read TGTGCCAGCAGTTCCCGAAATCGGAGGGATACGCAGTATTTT.

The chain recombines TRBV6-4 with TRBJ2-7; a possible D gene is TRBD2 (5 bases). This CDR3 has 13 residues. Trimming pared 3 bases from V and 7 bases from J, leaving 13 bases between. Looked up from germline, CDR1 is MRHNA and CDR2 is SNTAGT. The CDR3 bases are TGTGCCAGCAGTGAGATTAACTCGGGGGAGCAGTACTTC. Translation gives CASSEINSGEQYF.

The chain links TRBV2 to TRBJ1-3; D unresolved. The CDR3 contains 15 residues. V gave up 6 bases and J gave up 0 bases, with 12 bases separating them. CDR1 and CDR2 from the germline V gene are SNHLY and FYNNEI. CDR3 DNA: TGTGCCAGCAGGGCACAGTCGGGCTCTGGAAACACCATATATTTT. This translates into CASRAQSGSGNTIYF. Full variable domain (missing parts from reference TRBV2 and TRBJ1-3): EPEVTQTPSHQVTQMGQEVILRCVPISNHLYFYWYRQILGQKVEFLVSFYNNEISEKSEIFDDQFSVERPDGSNFTLKIRSTKLEDSAMYFCASRAQSGSGNTIYFGEGSWLTVV.

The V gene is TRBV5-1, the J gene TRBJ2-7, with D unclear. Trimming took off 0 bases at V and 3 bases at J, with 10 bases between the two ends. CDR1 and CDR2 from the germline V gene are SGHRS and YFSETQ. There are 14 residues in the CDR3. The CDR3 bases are TGCGCCAGCAGCTTGGCCGAGCAGTTCTACGAGCAGTACTTC. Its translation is CASSLAEQFYEQYF.

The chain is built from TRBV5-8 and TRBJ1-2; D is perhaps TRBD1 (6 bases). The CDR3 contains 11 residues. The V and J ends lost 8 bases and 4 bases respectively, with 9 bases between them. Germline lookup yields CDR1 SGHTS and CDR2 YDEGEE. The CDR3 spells CASLQGYGYTF. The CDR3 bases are TGTGCCAGTTTACAGGGCTATGGCTACACCTTC.

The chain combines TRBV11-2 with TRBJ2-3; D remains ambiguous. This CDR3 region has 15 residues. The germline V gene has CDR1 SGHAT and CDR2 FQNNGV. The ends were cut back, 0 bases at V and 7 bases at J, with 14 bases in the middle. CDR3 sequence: CASSLERRRANTQYF. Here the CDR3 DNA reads TGTGCCAGCAGCTTAGAGCGGCGACGGGCGAATACGCAGTATTTT.